These 5 T cell receptor beta chains share one sample of origin, sequenced in a study of molecular identifiers for immune sequencing clone quantification. Each CDR3 protein gets one entry after TCRdb re-called the PCR reads with MiXCR. The repertoire holds approximately 590,000 distinct CDR3 sequences, about 25% seen once, with 0.7% to 0.95% in the top ten. Specimen: naive CD8+ T cells from blood, with Jurkat cell RNA spiked in. Subset meaning: FACS-sorted CD8+CD4-CCR7+CD45RA+ naive T cells. Receptors were obtained from a human donor in good health. Some libraries in this study had Jurkat cell RNA spiked in.

As to this clonotype: This is likely a read error, given that the CDR3 carries no conserved phenylalanine or tryptophan at its end. The chain couples TRBV7-9 to TRBJ2-5; D perhaps matches TRBD1 (5 bases). V lost 1 base, J lost 7 bases, and 13 bases lay in between. Germline CDR1 SEHNR, CDR2 FQNEAQ (reference sequence). CDR3 length equals 14 residues. The CDR3 reads CASSLEGLSATQYL. CDR3 coding DNA: TGTGCCAGCAGCTTAGAGGGGCTCTCAGCGACCCAGTACCTC.

As concerns this clonotype: A much larger clone differs from this one at a single base, so this may be a read error. The chain couples TRBV6-2 or TRBV6-3 to TRBJ2-1; a possible D gene is TRBD2 (6 bases). This CDR3 is 12 amino acids long. Germline CDR1 MNHEY, CDR2 SVGEGT. The V end lost 8 bases, the J end lost 3 bases, and 8 bases lay between the germline ends. The CDR3 region has the DNA TGTGCCAGCTGGGACTTCTACAATGAGCAGTTCTTC. Its protein is CASWDFYNEQFF.

V and J are TRBV19 and TRBJ1-5; D gene unclear. The CDR3 contains 16 residues. V lost 7 bases to trimming and J lost 1 base, with 17 bases between them. Germline V gene sequence: CDR1 LNHDA, CDR2 SQIVND (reference sequence). The DNA for the CDR3 is TGTGCCAGTACTCCTAGCGCCTACTTAAGCAATCAGCCCCAGCATTTT. Residues: CASTPSAYLSNQPQHF.

In regard to this clonotype: This may come from a read error, since a much larger clone is one base off. The chain employs TRBV12-3 or TRBV12-4 and TRBJ1-4; D is possibly TRBD1 (5 bases). CDR3 length: 14 residues. Trimming took off 6 bases at V and 5 bases at J, with 13 bases between the two ends. The CDR3 spells CASRKDTLNEKLFF. The CDR3 DNA reads TGTGCCAGCAGAAAGGACACCCTAAATGAAAAACTGTTTTTT.

This clonotype was detected a few times. The V gene is TRBV24-1, the J gene TRBJ2-1; D perhaps matches TRBD1 (5 bases). Germline CDR1 KGHDR, CDR2 SFDVKD. This CDR3 has 15 amino acids. Trimming left V 4 bases short and J 4 bases short, with 13 bases between. The CDR3 sequence: CATSERQGVYNEQFF. Written as DNA, the CDR3 is TGTGCCACCAGTGAACGGCAGGGTGTATACAATGAGCAGTTCTTC.